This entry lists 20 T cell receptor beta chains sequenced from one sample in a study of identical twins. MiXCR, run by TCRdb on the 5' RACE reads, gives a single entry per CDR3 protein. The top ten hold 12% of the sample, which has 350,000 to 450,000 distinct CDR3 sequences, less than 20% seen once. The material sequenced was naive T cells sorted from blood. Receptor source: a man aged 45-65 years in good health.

CDR3: CASSFGSGAYEQYF. CDR3 nucleotides: TGCGCCAGCAGCTTTGGGAGTGGCGCGTACGAGCAGTACTTC. The V gene is TRBV5-1, the J gene TRBJ2-7; TRBD2 is a possible D gene (5 bases). The germline V gene encodes CDR1 SGHRS and CDR2 YFSETQ. The V gene lost 2 bases and the J gene lost 4 bases, with 13 bases spanning the gap. CDR3 length: 14 amino acids.

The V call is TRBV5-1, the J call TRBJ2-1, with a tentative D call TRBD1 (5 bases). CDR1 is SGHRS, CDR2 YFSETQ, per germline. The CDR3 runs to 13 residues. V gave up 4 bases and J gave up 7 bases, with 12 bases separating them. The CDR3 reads CASSDRQQNEQFF. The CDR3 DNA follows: TGCGCCAGCAGCGACCGACAGCAGAATGAGCAGTTCTTC.

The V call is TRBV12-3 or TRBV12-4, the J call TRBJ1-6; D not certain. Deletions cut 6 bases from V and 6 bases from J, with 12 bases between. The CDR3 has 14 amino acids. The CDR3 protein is CASSRGGGNSPLHF. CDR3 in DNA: TGTGCCAGCAGCCGGGGAGGAGGTAATTCACCCCTCCACTTT.

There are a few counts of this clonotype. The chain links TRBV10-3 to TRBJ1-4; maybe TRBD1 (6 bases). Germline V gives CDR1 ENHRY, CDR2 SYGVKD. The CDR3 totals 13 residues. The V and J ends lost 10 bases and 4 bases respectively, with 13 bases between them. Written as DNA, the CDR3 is TGTGCCACCCACAGGGATCATAATGAAAAACTGTTTTTT. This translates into CATHRDHNEKLFF.

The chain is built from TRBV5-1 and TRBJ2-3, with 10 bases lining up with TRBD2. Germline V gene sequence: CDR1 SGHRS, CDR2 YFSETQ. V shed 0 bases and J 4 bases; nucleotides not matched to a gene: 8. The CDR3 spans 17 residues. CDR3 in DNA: TGCGCCAGCAGCTTGGCCGCACTAGCGGGGAGTGCAGATACGCAGTATTTT. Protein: CASSLAALAGSADTQYF.

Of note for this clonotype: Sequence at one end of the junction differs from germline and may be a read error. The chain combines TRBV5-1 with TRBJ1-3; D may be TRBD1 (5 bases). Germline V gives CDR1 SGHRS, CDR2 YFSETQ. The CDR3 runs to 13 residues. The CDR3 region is CGSREGSGNTIYF. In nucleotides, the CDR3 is TGCGGCAGCCGGGAGGGGTCTGGAAACACCATATATTTT.

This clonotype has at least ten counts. The CDR3 DNA is TGTGCCAGCAGGGACAGCCCTCCGGACGAGCAGTACTTC. It yields the protein CASRDSPPDEQYF. V usage is TRBV28 and J usage is TRBJ2-7, with D maybe TRBD1 (6 bases). Germline V lookup: CDR1 MDHEN, CDR2 SYDVKM. The V end was cut by 6 bases, the J end by 5 bases, with 14 bases between. The CDR3 totals 13 residues.

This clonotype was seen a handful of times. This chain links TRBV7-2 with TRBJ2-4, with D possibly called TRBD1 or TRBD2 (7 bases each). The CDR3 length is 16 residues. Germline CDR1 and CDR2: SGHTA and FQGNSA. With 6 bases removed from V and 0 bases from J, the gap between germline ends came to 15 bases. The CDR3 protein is CASSSGGALAKNIQYF. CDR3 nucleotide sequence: TGTGCCAGCAGTTCAGGGGGGGCTCTAGCCAAAAACATTCAGTACTTC. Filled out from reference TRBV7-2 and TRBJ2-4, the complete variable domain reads GAGVSQSPSNKVTEKGKDVELRCDPISGHTALYWYRQSLGQGLEFLIYFQGNSAPDKSGLPSDRFSAERTGGSVSTLTIQRTQQEDSAVYLCASSSGGALAKNIQYFGAGTRLSVL.

The CDR3 DNA is TGTGCCAGCTCACCAAACAGGGCTGAGGCCCTCCACTTT. This sequence encodes CASSPNRAEALHF. This chain joins TRBV18 and TRBJ1-6; D may be TRBD1 (6 bases). The CDR3 runs 13 residues. From germline, CDR1 is KGHSH and CDR2 LQKENI. The ends were cut back, 2 bases at V and 14 bases at J, with 13 bases in the middle.

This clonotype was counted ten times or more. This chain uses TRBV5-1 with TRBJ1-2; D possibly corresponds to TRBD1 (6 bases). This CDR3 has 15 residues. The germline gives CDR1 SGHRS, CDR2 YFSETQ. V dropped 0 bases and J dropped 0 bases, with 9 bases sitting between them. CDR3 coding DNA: TGCGCCAGCAGCTTGGACCCAGGGGCTAACTATGGCTACACCTTC. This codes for CASSLDPGANYGYTF. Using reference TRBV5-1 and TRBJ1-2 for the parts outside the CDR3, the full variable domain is KAGVTQTPRYLIKTRGQQVTLSCSPISGHRSVSWYQQTPGQGLQFLFEYFSETQRNKGNFPGRFSGRQFSNSRSEMNVSTLELGDSALYLCASSLDPGANYGYTFGSGTRLTVV.

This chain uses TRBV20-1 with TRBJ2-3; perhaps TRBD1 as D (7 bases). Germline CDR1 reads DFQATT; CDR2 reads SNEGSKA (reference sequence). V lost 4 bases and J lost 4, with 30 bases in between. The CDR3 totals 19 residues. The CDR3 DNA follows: TGCAGTGCTACAGGAGCTACGGGGGACAGAAGATATTCAGCAGATACGCAGTATTTT. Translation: CSATGATGDRRYSADTQYF.

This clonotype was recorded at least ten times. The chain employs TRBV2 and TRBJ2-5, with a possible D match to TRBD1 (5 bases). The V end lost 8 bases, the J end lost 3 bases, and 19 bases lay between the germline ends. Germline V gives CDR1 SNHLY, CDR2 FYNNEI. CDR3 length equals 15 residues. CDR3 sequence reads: CASVRVSGREETQYF. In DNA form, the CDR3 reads TGTGCCAGCGTTCGAGTATCGGGCAGGGAAGAGACCCAGTACTTC. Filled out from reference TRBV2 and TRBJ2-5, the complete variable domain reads EPEVTQTPSHQVTQMGQEVILRCVPISNHLYFYWYRQILGQKVEFLVSFYNNEISEKSEIFDDQFSVERPDGSNFTLKIRSTKLEDSAMYFCASVRVSGREETQYFGPGTRLLVL.

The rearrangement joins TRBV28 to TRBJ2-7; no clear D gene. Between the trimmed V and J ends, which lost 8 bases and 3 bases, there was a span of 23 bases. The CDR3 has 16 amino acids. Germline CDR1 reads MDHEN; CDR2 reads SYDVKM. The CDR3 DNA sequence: TGTGCCAGCGGTATTCCAAGGTCTCCGCGGCGCTACGAGCAGTACTTC. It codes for CASGIPRSPRRYEQYF.

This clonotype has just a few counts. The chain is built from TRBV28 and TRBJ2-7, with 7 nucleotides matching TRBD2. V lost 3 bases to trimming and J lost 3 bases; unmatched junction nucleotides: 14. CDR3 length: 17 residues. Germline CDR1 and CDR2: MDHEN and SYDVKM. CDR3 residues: CASSFPRGGTKRYEQYF. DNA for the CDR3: TGTGCCAGCAGTTTCCCCCGGGGAGGGACCAAGCGCTACGAGCAGTACTTC.

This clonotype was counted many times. The CDR3 DNA is TGCAGTGGCAACCGGGAGCGAAAAGATACGCAGTATTTT. Translating gives CSGNRERKDTQYF. The chain uses TRBV20-1 and TRBJ2-3, with a tentative D call TRBD2 (6 bases). Germline values: CDR1 DFQATT, CDR2 SNEGSKA (reference sequence). V gave up 7 bases and J gave up 5 bases, with 16 bases separating them. This CDR3 region has 13 residues.

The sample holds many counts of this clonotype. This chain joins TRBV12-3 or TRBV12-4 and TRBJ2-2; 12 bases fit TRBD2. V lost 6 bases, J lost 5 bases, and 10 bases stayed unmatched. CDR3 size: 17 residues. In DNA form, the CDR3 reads TGTGCCAGCAGCCAAAGGGCTAGCGGGAGGGATACCGGGGAGCTGTTTTTT. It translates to CASSQRASGRDTGELFF.

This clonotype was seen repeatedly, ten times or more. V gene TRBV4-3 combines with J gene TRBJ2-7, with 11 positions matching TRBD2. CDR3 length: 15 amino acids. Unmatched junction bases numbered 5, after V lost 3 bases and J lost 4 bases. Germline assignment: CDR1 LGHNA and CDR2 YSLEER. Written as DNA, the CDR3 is TGCGCCAGCAGCCAGAGACTAGCGGGAACGTACGAGCAGTACTTC. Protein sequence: CASSQRLAGTYEQYF.

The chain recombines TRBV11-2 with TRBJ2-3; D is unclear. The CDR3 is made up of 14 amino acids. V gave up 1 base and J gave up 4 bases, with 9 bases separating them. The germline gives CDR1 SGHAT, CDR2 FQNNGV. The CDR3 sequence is CASSLALIADTQYF. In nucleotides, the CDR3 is TGTGCCAGCAGCTTAGCTCTGATCGCAGATACGCAGTATTTT.

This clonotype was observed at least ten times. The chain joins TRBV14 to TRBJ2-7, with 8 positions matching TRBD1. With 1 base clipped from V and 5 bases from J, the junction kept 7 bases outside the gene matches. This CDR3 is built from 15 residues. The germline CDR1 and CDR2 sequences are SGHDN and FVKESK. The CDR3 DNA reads TGTGCCAGCAGCCAAGGACAGGGGTCCCCCCACGAGCAGTACTTC. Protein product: CASSQGQGSPHEQYF.

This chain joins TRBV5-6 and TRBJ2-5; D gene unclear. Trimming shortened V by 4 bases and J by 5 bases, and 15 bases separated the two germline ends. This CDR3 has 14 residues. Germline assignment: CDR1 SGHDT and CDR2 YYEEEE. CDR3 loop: CASSHVNERETQYF. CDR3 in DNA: TGTGCCAGCAGCCACGTAAACGAGAGGGAGACCCAGTACTTC.